These T cell receptor beta chains were read from a single sample in a study of OX40 agonist ivuxolimab in advanced cancers. The table came from immunoSEQ multiplex PCR; TCRdb's copy has only in-frame clones and leaves some out. Of tens of thousands of clones in the sample, over 70% were seen once. The source was CD4+ or CD8+ T cells sorted from blood, collected in a trial of the OX40 agonist ivuxolimab. All receptors come from an adult with an advanced solid tumor such as melanoma, head and neck, liver or kidney cancer. The CDR3 runs from the conserved cysteine through the conserved F or W. A D gene is named only where the DNA matches it firmly. A clone size is listed for some rows: how often the clone was seen (once, few, many), or a class if it is expanded.

V	J	size	D	DNA	CDR3
TRBV7-2	TRBJ1-3	-	-	TGTGCCAGCAGCTTAGTAGGCAGAGGAAACACCATATATTTT	CASSLVGRGNTIYF
TRBV14	TRBJ2-3	once	-	TGTGCCAGCAGCCAAGAAGTGGCGAAGCGCACAGATACGCAGTATTTT	CASSQEVAKRTDTQYF
TRBV28	TRBJ1-1	-	-	TGTGCCAGCAGTCCCGGACGTAACACTGAAGCTTTCTTT	CASSPGRNTEAFF
TRBV10-3	TRBJ2-7	-	TRBD1	TGTGCCATCAGTGGGCCGGACAGGGGTGGGTACGAGCAGTACTTC	CAISGPDRGGYEQYF
TRBV6-5	TRBJ1-1	-	-	TGTGCCAGCAGTTGGGAACAGAACACTGAAGCTTTCTTT	CASSWEQNTEAFF
TRBV27	TRBJ1-5	once	-	TGTGCCAGCAGTTTGAGGCAGGCCAATCAGCCCCAGCATTTT	CASSLRQANQPQHF
TRBV7-2	TRBJ2-1	-	TRBD1	TGTGCCAGCAGCCCAGACAGGGGGCGGAATGAGCAGTTCTTC	CASSPDRGRNEQFF
TRBV7-3	TRBJ2-2	-	-	TGTGCCAGCAGCGCTAGGACGAACACCGGGGAGCTGTTTTTT	CASSARTNTGELFF
TRBV1	TRBJ2-7	-	-	TGCACCAGCAGCCAAGGGAGGACAGGGGTAATGCCCTACGAGCAGTACTTC	CTSSQGRTGVMPYEQYF
TRBV11-2	TRBJ1-1	-	-	TGTGCCAGCAGCTTCGGGTGGGAAGCTTTCTTT	CASSFGWEAFF
TRBV30	TRBJ1-2	once	-	TGTGCCCGGAGTAGTCTGGCCCTTTGTTCCTTC	CARSSLALCSF
TRBV10-3	TRBJ2-1	once	TRBD1	TGTGCCTCAAGTAGGGACAGGGACAATGAGCAGTTCTTC	CASSRDRDNEQFF
TRBV7-9	TRBJ2-1	few	-	TGTGCCAGCAGCCTCCGCCGGGGGCCAATCTACAATGAGCAGTTCTTC	CASSLRRGPIYNEQFF
TRBV4-1	TRBJ2-3	-	-	TGCGCCAGCAGCCAAGGGTTAACAAGACTTATTCCGGGAGATACGCAGTATTTT	CASSQGLTRLIPGDTQYF
TRBV18	TRBJ2-7	-	-	TGTGCCAGCTCACCATTGTACGGGCCAGATCGGAGCGAGCAGTACTTC	CASSPLYGPDRSEQYF
TRBV5-6	TRBJ2-3	-	-	TGTGCCAGCAGCCACCGCTTGAGTGTGCAGTATTTT	CASSHRLSVQYF
TRBV7-2	TRBJ2-3	-	TRBD2	TGTGCCAGCAGCCTAACTAGCGGGGGCACCACAGATACGCAGTATTTT	CASSLTSGGTTDTQYF
TRBV29-1	TRBJ1-1	-	-	TGCAGCGTCGAACAGGGATTCATGAACACTGAAGCTTTCTTT	CSVEQGFMNTEAFF
TRBV7-3	TRBJ1-6	once	TRBD1	TGTGCCAGCAGCCCAACCGGGACAGGGGTTTCACCCCTCCACTTT	CASSPTGTGVSPLHF
TRBV7-8	TRBJ2-2	-	-	TGTGCCAGCAGCTTAGGGAGGGACCTATTAACCGGGGAGCTGTTTTTT	CASSLGRDLLTGELFF
TRBV30	TRBJ1-5	-	-	TGTGCCTGGAGTGGGGCCGACAGTCGATATCAGCCCCAGCATTTT	CAWSGADSRYQPQHF
TRBV5-1	TRBJ1-2	-	-	TGCGCCAGCAGCCTCGGAGCCGGGACAACTTGGAGCCATGGCTACACCTTC	CASSLGAGTTWSHGYTF
TRBV7-3	TRBJ2-1	-	-	TGTGCCAGCAGCCGTTATGGTGGTGAGCAGTTCTTC	CASSRYGGEQFF
TRBV5-1	TRBJ1-1	-	TRBD1	TGCGCCAGCAGCCTCTATGGACAGGGGACCACTGAAGCTTTCTTT	CASSLYGQGTTEAFF
TRBV7-2	TRBJ1-1	medium-sized	TRBD1	TGTGCCAGCAGCTTTGGACAGGCGAACACTGAAGCTTTCTTT	CASSFGQANTEAFF
TRBV6-5	TRBJ2-1	-	-	TGTGCCAGCAGTAACCCAACAGGGAGGGAGCAGTTCTTC	CASSNPTGREQFF
TRBV4-1	TRBJ1-2	few	TRBD1	TGCGCCAGCAGCCAGGGTAGGACAGGTCCTCGTGACTACACCTTC	CASSQGRTGPRDYTF
TRBV18	TRBJ2-5	-	TRBD1	TGTGCCAGCTCACCGATGGGACAGGGACTTCAAGAGACCCAGTACTTC	CASSPMGQGLQETQYF
TRBV15	TRBJ1-5	-	TRBD1	TGTGCCACCAGCAGTGGTGGGACAGGGGGCCCCAATCAGCCCCAGCATTTT	CATSSGGTGGPNQPQHF